The rows below give T cell receptor beta chains drawn from one sample of a study of CD8+ T cells in alopecia areata. Here immunoSEQ multiplex PCR was the method, and the copy in TCRdb shows in-frame clones only, minus some. The sample holds roughly 230,000 clones, 40% to 45% seen once. The input for sequencing was CD4+ T cells sorted from blood, taken around week 37, from a patient treated with tofacitinib. The receptors originated from a human donor with alopecia areata. CDR3s include the opening cysteine and the closing phenylalanine or tryptophan.

TRBV20-1	CSGAGGEKLFF
TRBV4-2	CASSQGSLASNNEQFF
TRBV15	CATSLGRGDEQYF
TRBV5-6	CASSLEVLQETQYF
TRBV7-2	CASSRTDNGDYGYTF
TRBV4-3	CASSQDSPWRGDTQYF
TRBV30	CAWSVLGEQFF
TRBV18	CASSPGGSAADTQYF
TRBV6-1	CASSPDVGYF
TRBV15	CATSSLGTGGDQPQHF
TRBV29-1	CSVEESTEAFF